Below, 9 T cell receptor beta chains from the same sample are listed, as sequenced in a study of blood T cell repertoires in COVID-19. Some clones are missing from TCRdb's copy, which holds only in-frame ones; the method was immunoSEQ multiplex PCR. Of under 400,000 clones listed, about 91% were seen once; the top ten hold 1.5% to 2%. The specimen sequenced was peripheral blood. These receptors were collected from a woman in her 30s with COVID-19, enrolled during active disease.

The sample holds one count of this clone. This chain connects TRBV11-3 to TRBJ1-2; weak D call: TRBD1 (5 bases). V was shortened by 5 bases and J by 4 bases, with 14 bases between the two germline ends. The V gene's germline CDR1 is SGHNT and CDR2 YENEEA. The CDR3 has 14 residues. CDR3 sequence: CASSPSTGVYGYTF. Here the CDR3 DNA reads TGTGCCAGCAGCCCGAGTACAGGCGTCTATGGCTACACCTTC.

To note about this clone: Additional DNA sequences in this sample encode the identical CDR3. The chain uses TRBV3-1 (or the pseudogene TRBV3-2) and TRBJ2-5; D is uncertain. The CDR3 consists of 12 residues. In germline, CDR1 is LGHDT, CDR2 YNNKEL (reference sequence). V was trimmed by 0 bases and J by 4 bases, leaving 3 bases between them. The CDR3: CASSQDIETQYF. Written as DNA, the CDR3 is TGTGCCAGCAGCCAAGATATAGAGACCCAGTACTTC.

The J gene is TRBJ2-5, the V gene TRBV7-8, with 7 bases fitting TRBD2. Unmatched junction bases numbered 1, after V lost 1 base and J lost 2 bases. This CDR3 spans 14 amino acids. Germline-derived CDR1 and CDR2 are SGHVS and FQNEAQ. The CDR3 DNA reads TGTGCCAGCAGCTTAGAGCGGGGACAAGAGACCCAGTACTTC. Its translation: CASSLERGQETQYF.

V gene TRBV2 combines with J gene TRBJ2-2, with 11 bases identical to TRBD1. The CDR3 runs to 15 residues. Germline-derived CDR1 and CDR2 are SNHLY and FYNNEI. Trimming removed 6 bases from V and 5 bases from J; junction bases left unmatched: 5. CDR3 loop: CASRPGQGATGELFF. CDR3 sequence (DNA): TGTGCCAGCAGGCCCGGACAGGGGGCGACCGGGGAGCTGTTTTTT.

Only one count was recorded for this clone. The chain has TRBV11-2 and TRBJ1-6; 7 positions match TRBD1. Germline loops: CDR1 SGHAT, CDR2 FQNNGV. The CDR3 sequence is 16 residues long. After removal of 4 bases from V and 7 bases from J, the junction contained 10 bases not matched to a gene. The CDR3, as DNA: TGTGCCAGCAGCTCCCAGACGACAGGGTACAATTCACCCCTCCACTTT. Translation: CASSSQTTGYNSPLHF.

The genes are TRBV3-1 (or the pseudogene TRBV3-2) and TRBJ2-7; TRBD1 is a possible D gene (5 bases). This CDR3 is built from 13 residues. The germline CDR1 and CDR2 sequences are LGHDT and YNNKEL (reference sequence). Trimming removed 4 bases at V and 0 bases at J, with 7 bases between. Here the CDR3 reads CASSLQASYEQYF. The CDR3 DNA sequence: TGTGCCAGCAGCCTACAGGCCTCCTACGAGCAGTACTTC.

V and J are TRBV7-3 and TRBJ1-1, with D unresolved. V lost 2 bases to trimming and J lost 3 bases, with 13 bases between them. The CDR3 contains 15 residues. Germline CDR1 SGHTA, CDR2 FQGTGA. The CDR3 DNA reads as TGTGCCAGCAGCTTATTTGGTGAGGAGGACACTGAAGCTTTCTTT. Its translation: CASSLFGEEDTEAFF.

This clone was counted between two and nine times. The rearrangement links TRBV6-1 to TRBJ1-5, with TRBD1 identical over 8 bases. This CDR3 has 18 amino acids. Trimming took 2 bases from V and 0 from J; bases not matched to a gene: 9. Germline CDR1 is MNHNS and CDR2 is SASEGT. CDR3 residues: CASSEPRQGPYSNQPQHF. Written as DNA, the CDR3 is TGTGCCAGCAGTGAACCCCGACAGGGGCCGTATAGCAATCAGCCCCAGCATTTT.

The genes are TRBV12-3 or TRBV12-4 and TRBJ1-1; 8 bases agree with TRBD1. This CDR3 has 13 residues. V lost 6 bases, J lost 3 bases, and 3 bases stayed unmatched. This chain's CDR3 is CASSRQGYTEAFF. DNA for the CDR3: TGTGCCAGCAGCAGACAGGGGTACACTGAAGCTTTCTTT.